Listed below are T cell receptor beta chains from one sample, sequenced in a study of cytomegalovirus exposure and HLA in healthy donors. Assay: immunoSEQ multiplex PCR; the TCRdb copy retains only in-frame clones and omits some. The table lists about 77,000 clones, around three quarters of them singletons. Sequencing used PBMCs. Every receptor here comes from a man aged 40-49 years in good health and CMV-seronegative. CDR3s include the opening cysteine and the closing phenylalanine or tryptophan. The D gene is left open where the match is weak. Not all rows give a size; the values are once, few, many and, for expanded clones, a class.

D: NA; size: NA; V: TRBV10-2; J: TRBJ2-1; DNA: TGCGCCAGCAAGGCCCAGACTGGCTCCTACAATGAGCAGTTCTTC; CDR3: CASKAQTGSYNEQFF
D: TRBD1; size: NA; V: TRBV9; J: TRBJ2-5; DNA: TGTGCCAGCAGCCCGAGACCGGGACAGGGGCTGGAGCAGTACTTC; CDR3: CASSPRPGQGLEQYF
D: NA; size: NA; V: TRBV7-2; J: TRBJ2-7; DNA: TGTGCCAGCAGCTTAATAGCGGACTACGAGCAGTACTTC; CDR3: CASSLIADYEQYF
D: TRBD2; size: once; V: TRBV30; J: TRBJ2-5; DNA: TGTGCCTGGAGGACAGCGGGAGGGCTAGAGACCCAGTACTTC; CDR3: CAWRTAGGLETQYF
D: NA; size: NA; V: TRBV5-1; J: TRBJ1-2; DNA: TGCGCCAGCAGCTTAACCCAGAAGGGCGCCGTCGGGGTCTACACCTTC; CDR3: CASSLTQKGAVGVYTF
D: NA; size: few; V: TRBV7-9; J: TRBJ2-3; DNA: TGTGCCAGCAGCTTCGAAACAGGGAATGAGGTTGTCACAGATACGCAGTATTTT; CDR3: CASSFETGNEVVTDTQYF
D: TRBD2; size: NA; V: TRBV9; J: TRBJ2-2; DNA: TGTGCCAGCAGCCTAACGACTAGCGGGAGCACCGGGGAGCTGTTTTTT; CDR3: CASSLTTSGSTGELFF
D: NA; size: NA; V: TRBV7-8; J: TRBJ1-1; DNA: TGTGCCAGCAGCTTAGTTTCAGGGCCCACTGAAGCTTTCTTT; CDR3: CASSLVSGPTEAFF
D: TRBD1; size: once; V: TRBV5-1; J: TRBJ2-5; DNA: TGCGCCAGCAGCTTCTTGACTTCCGGGACAGTTGAGACCCAGTACTTC; CDR3: CASSFLTSGTVETQYF
D: TRBD1; size: NA; V: TRBV14; J: TRBJ1-2; DNA: TGTGCCAGCAGCCCCGACAGGGTCCAGGGCGGCTACACCTTC; CDR3: CASSPDRVQGGYTF
D: TRBD2; size: once; V: TRBV19; J: TRBJ2-1; DNA: TGTGCCAGTAGACCGGGACTAGCGGGAAGTTTTTACAATGAGCAGTTCTTC; CDR3: CASRPGLAGSFYNEQFF
D: TRBD1; size: NA; V: TRBV6-1; J: TRBJ1-4; DNA: TGTGCCAGCAGTACCGGGACAGGTGTTGTCGAAAAACTGTTTTTT; CDR3: CASSTGTGVVEKLFF
D: NA; size: few; V: TRBV2; J: TRBJ2-5; DNA: TGTGCCAGCAGTGAGCGCGAGACCCAGTACTTC; CDR3: CASSERETQYF
D: NA; size: NA; V: TRBV19; J: TRBJ2-1; DNA: TGTGCCAGTAGCTCACCAAAACATGCGTTCTTC; CDR3: CASSSPKHAFF
D: NA; size: NA; V: TRBV19; J: TRBJ1-5; DNA: TGTGCCAGTAGTATCCAGAGACAGAATCAGCCCCAGCATTTT; CDR3: CASSIQRQNQPQHF
D: NA; size: NA; V: TRBV30; J: TRBJ2-7; DNA: TGTGCCTGGAGTGTAGGACAGTCCTACGAGCAGTACTTC; CDR3: CAWSVGQSYEQYF
D: NA; size: NA; V: TRBV7-9; J: TRBJ2-5; DNA: TGTGCCAGCAGCCCAGACAGTAAAGAGACCCAGTACTTC; CDR3: CASSPDSKETQYF
D: NA; size: once; V: TRBV2; J: TRBJ2-1; DNA: TGTGCCATTGAGTCGGGGGGCCCCAGGGTCAATGAGCAGTTCTTC; CDR3: CAIESGGPRVNEQFF
D: NA; size: NA; V: TRBV14; J: TRBJ2-7; DNA: TGTGCCAGCAGCCCCGGGGTAGCCCACGAGCAGTACTTC; CDR3: CASSPGVAHEQYF
D: TRBD1; size: NA; V: TRBV30; J: TRBJ1-3; DNA: TGTGCCTGGAGTGGGACAGGAGGAAACACCATATATTTT; CDR3: CAWSGTGGNTIYF
D: TRBD1; size: NA; V: TRBV5-1; J: TRBJ1-4; DNA: TGCGCCAGCAGCTCCCTTGGACAGGGCCGGAGCGAAAAACTGTTTTTT; CDR3: CASSSLGQGRSEKLFF
D: NA; size: NA; V: TRBV10-3; J: TRBJ2-5; DNA: TGTGCCATCAGAGTCGGGGATGCGGAGACCCAGTACTTC; CDR3: CAIRVGDAETQYF
D: NA; size: NA; V: TRBV28; J: TRBJ2-1; DNA: TGTGCCAGCAGTTTACTATCGATTTCTCCCCTCTTC; CDR3: CASSLLSISPLF
D: NA; size: NA; V: TRBV5-6; J: TRBJ1-6; DNA: TGTGCCAGCAGCTTGGCGGGTGGGGGGAGTTCACCCCTCCACTTT; CDR3: CASSLAGGGSSPLHF
D: TRBD1; size: NA; V: TRBV4-3; J: TRBJ2-7; DNA: TGCGCCAGCAGCCAACCGGGACAGGCCAGCTACGAGCAGTACTTC; CDR3: CASSQPGQASYEQYF
D: NA; size: once; V: TRBV11-2; J: TRBJ2-1; DNA: TGTGCCAGCAGCTCGGACCCAGGGAACAATGAGCAGTTCTTC; CDR3: CASSSDPGNNEQFF
D: NA; size: NA; V: TRBV7-6; J: TRBJ1-4; DNA: TGTGCCAGCAGCTTAGGAACAGGAGATGAAAAACTGTTTTTT; CDR3: CASSLGTGDEKLFF
D: NA; size: few; V: TRBV4-3; J: TRBJ2-1; DNA: TGCGCCAGCAGCCATCCTGACCCGGGGAGGGAGCAGTTCTTC; CDR3: CASSHPDPGREQFF
D: TRBD1; size: NA; V: TRBV6-4; J: TRBJ1-1; DNA: TGTGCCAGCAGGGTAACAGGGGGGGCTGAAGCTTTCTTT; CDR3: CASRVTGGAEAFF
D: TRBD1; size: NA; V: TRBV7-8; J: TRBJ1-5; DNA: TGTGCCAGCAGCTTAGGACAGGGAGGTATGGGCAATCAGCCCCAGCATTTT; CDR3: CASSLGQGGMGNQPQHF
D: NA; size: NA; V: TRBV6-5; J: TRBJ1-6; DNA: TGTGCCAGCTCTCCAGGGGTCTATAATTCACCCCTCCACTTT; CDR3: CASSPGVYNSPLHF